This T cell receptor (beta chain) was documented in a study of CD4+ T cells in melanoma (dated by TCRdb to 2021 to 2024). About the investigation overall: Neoantigen-specific CD4+ T cells in human melanoma were investigated in the study. Results the study describes overall, beyond this receptor: Diverse differentiation states were reported to be shown by neoantigen-specific CD4+ T cells in melanoma. Neoantigen-specific CD4+ T cells were reported to be correlated with the function of CD8+ T cells, macrophages and B cells.

The donors were people with melanoma. Libraries were constructed by the immunoSEQ multiplex PCR assay. TCRdb holds this immuneACCESS table with in-frame rearrangements only. Some clones are missing; in checked studies, unresolved V genes explain under half, and the rest has no known cause. This sample holds some 10,000 clones; almost 70% were observed only once. The ten largest clones capture roughly a fifth of the sample. Note on this clone: Its antigen is unknown. No base quality values were provided; no much bigger clone lies one nucleotide off.

As encoded in the germline V gene, CDR1 is SGHVS while CDR2 is FQNEAQ. From its cysteine to its phenylalanine, the CDR3 spans 14 amino acids. CDR3 DNA only is kept here, 42 bases in frame from base 1. Trimming accounts for 8 bases at V and 7 bases at J, while the number of junction bases matched to no gene is 9. The chain is encoded by TRBV7-8 joined to TRBJ2-1; 9 central nucleotides agree with TRBD2. Material for sequencing was peripheral blood. The source is a human donor with melanoma. The DNA sequence is TGTGCCAGCTTCAAGGCGGGGGGGCGAAATGAGCAGTTCTTC. It translates to CASFKAGGRNEQFF.